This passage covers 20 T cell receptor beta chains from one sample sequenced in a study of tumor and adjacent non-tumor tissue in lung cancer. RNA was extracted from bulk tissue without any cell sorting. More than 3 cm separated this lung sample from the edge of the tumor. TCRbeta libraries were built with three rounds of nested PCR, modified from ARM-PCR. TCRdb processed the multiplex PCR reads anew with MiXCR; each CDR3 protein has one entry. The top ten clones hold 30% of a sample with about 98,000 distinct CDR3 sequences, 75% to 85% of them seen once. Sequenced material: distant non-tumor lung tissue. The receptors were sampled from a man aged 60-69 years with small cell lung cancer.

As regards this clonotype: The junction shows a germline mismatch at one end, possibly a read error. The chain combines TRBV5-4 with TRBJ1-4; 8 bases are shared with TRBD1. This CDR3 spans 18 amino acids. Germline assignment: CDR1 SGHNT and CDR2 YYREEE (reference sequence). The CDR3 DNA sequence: TGTGCCAGCAGCTTGTTGACAGGGGCTATGCAAACTAATGAAAAACGGTTTTTT. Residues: CASSLLTGAMQTNEKRFF.

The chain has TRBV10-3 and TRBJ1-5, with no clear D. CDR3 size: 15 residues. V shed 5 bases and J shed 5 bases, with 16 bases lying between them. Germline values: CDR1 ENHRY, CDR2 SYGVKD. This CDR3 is CAISSDGRTDQPQHF. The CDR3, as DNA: TGTGCCATCAGTTCAGACGGCCGGACCGATCAGCCCCAGCATTTT.

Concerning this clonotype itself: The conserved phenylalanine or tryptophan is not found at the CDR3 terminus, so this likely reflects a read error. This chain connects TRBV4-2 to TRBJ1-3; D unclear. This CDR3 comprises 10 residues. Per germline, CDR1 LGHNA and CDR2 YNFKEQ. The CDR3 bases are TGTGCCAGCAGCGGAAAGACCATATATTCT. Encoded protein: CASSGKTIYS.

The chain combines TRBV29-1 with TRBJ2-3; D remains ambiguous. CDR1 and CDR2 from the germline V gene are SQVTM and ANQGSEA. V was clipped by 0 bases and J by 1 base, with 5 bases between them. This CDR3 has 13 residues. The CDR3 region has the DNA TGCAGCGTTGAAGATAGTGGCACAGATACGCAGTATTTT. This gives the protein CSVEDSGTDTQYF.

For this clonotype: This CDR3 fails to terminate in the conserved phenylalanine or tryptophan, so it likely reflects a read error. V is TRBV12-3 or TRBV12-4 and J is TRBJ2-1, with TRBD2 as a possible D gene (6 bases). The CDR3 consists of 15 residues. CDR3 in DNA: TGTGCCAGCAGCCTCATTAGCGGCCTTTACAATGAACAGTTCTTG. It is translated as CASSLISGLYNEQFL.

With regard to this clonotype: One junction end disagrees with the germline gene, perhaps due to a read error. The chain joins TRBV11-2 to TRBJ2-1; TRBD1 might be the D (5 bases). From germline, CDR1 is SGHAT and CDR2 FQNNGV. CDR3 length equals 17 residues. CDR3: CGSSLMTARSSYNEQFF. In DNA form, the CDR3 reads TGTGGCAGCAGCTTAATGACAGCCCGGAGCTCCTACAATGAGCAGTTCTTC.

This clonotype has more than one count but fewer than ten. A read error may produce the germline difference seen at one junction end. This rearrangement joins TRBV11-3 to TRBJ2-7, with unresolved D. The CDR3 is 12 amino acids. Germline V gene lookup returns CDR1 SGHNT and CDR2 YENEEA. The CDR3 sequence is CASSLTGYGQYF. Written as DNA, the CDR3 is TGTGCCAGTAGCTTAACCGGGTACGGGCAGTACTTC.

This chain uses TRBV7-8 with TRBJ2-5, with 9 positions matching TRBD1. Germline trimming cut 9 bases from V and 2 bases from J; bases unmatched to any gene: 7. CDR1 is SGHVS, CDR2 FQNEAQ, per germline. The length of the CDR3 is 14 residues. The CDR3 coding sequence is TGTGCCAGGAGCCTTGACAGGGGGCAAGAGACCCAGTACTTC. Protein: CARSLDRGQETQYF.

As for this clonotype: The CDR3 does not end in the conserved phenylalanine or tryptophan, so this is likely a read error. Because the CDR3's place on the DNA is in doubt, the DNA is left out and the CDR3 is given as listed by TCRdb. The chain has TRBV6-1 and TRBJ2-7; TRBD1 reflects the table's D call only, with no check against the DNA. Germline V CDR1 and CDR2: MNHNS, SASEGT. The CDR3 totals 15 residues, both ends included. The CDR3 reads CASSDSGLTVYEQYL.

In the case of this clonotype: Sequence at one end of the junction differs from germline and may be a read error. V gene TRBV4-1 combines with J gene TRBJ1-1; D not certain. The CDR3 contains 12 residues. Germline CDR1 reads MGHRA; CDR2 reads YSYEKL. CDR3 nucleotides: TGCGCCAGCAGCCAAGGTGGCGACGAAGCTTACTTT. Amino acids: CASSQGGDEAYF.

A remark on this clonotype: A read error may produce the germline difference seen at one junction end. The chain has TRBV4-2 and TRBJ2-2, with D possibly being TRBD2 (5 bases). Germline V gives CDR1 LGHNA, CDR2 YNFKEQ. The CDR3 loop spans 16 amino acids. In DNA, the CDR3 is TGTACCAGCAGCCAAGGAGGTGGTGGATCTACCGGGGAGCTGTTTTTT. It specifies CTSSQGGGGSTGELFF.

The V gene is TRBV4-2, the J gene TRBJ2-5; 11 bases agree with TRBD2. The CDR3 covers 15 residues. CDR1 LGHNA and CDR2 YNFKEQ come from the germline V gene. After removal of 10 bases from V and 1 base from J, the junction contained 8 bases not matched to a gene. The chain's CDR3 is CANSQGLAGQETQYF. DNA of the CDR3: TGTGCCAACAGTCAAGGACTAGCGGGCCAAGAGACCCAGTACTTC.

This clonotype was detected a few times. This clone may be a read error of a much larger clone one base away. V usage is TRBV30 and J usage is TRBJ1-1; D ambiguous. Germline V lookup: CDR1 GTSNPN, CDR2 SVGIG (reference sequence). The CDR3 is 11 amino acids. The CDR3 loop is CARRMNTEAFF. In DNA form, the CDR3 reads TGTGCCCGGAGGATGAACACTGAAGCTTTCTTT.

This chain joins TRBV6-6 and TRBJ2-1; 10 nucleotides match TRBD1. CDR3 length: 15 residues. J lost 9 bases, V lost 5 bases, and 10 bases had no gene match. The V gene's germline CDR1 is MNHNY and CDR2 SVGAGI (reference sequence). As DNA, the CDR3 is TGTGCCAGCAGTCCCTGCGGGACAGGGGAGGCTGAGCAGTTCTTC. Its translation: CASSPCGTGEAEQFF.

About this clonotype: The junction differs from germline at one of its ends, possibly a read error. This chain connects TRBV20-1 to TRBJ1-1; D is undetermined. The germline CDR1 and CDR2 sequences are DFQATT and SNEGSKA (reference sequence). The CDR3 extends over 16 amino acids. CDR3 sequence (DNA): TGCAGTGCTAGAGACCCCTCGGGGAGGCCGAACACTGATGCTTTCTTT. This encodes CSARDPSGRPNTDAFF.

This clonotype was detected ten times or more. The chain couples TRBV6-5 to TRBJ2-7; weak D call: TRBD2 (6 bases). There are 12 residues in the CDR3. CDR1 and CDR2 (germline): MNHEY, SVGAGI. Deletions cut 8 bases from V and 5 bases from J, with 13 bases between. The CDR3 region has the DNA TGTGCCAGCGGGGGGTGGGGCAACGAGCAGTACTTC. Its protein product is CASGGWGNEQYF.

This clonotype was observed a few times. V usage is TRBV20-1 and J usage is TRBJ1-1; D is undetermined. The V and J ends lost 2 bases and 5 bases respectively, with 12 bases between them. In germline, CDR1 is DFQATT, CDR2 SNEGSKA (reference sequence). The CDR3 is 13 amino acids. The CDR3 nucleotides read TGCAGTGCTAGATCACGTCAGAGGACTGAAGCTTTCTTT. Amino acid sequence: CSARSRQRTEAFF.

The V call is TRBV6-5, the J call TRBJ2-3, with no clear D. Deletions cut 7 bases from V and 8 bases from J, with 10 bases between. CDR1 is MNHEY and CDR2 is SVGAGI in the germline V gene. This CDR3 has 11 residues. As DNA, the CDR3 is TGTGCCAGCAACAATCCGGGTACGCAGTATTTT. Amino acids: CASNNPGTQYF.

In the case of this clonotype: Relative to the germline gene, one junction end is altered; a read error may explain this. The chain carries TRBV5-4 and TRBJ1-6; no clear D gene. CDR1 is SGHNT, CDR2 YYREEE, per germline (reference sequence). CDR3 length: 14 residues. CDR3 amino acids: CANSLDHEGSPLHF. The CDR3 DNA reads TGTGCCAACAGCTTGGACCATGAGGGCTCACCCCTCCACTTT.

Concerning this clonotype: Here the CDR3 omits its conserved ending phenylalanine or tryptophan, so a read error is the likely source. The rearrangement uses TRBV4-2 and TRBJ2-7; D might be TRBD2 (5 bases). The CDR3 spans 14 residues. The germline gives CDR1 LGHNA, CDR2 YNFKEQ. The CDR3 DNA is TGTGCCAGTAGCCAAGACCCGGAGGTCTACGAGCAGTACTTA. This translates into CASSQDPEVYEQYL.